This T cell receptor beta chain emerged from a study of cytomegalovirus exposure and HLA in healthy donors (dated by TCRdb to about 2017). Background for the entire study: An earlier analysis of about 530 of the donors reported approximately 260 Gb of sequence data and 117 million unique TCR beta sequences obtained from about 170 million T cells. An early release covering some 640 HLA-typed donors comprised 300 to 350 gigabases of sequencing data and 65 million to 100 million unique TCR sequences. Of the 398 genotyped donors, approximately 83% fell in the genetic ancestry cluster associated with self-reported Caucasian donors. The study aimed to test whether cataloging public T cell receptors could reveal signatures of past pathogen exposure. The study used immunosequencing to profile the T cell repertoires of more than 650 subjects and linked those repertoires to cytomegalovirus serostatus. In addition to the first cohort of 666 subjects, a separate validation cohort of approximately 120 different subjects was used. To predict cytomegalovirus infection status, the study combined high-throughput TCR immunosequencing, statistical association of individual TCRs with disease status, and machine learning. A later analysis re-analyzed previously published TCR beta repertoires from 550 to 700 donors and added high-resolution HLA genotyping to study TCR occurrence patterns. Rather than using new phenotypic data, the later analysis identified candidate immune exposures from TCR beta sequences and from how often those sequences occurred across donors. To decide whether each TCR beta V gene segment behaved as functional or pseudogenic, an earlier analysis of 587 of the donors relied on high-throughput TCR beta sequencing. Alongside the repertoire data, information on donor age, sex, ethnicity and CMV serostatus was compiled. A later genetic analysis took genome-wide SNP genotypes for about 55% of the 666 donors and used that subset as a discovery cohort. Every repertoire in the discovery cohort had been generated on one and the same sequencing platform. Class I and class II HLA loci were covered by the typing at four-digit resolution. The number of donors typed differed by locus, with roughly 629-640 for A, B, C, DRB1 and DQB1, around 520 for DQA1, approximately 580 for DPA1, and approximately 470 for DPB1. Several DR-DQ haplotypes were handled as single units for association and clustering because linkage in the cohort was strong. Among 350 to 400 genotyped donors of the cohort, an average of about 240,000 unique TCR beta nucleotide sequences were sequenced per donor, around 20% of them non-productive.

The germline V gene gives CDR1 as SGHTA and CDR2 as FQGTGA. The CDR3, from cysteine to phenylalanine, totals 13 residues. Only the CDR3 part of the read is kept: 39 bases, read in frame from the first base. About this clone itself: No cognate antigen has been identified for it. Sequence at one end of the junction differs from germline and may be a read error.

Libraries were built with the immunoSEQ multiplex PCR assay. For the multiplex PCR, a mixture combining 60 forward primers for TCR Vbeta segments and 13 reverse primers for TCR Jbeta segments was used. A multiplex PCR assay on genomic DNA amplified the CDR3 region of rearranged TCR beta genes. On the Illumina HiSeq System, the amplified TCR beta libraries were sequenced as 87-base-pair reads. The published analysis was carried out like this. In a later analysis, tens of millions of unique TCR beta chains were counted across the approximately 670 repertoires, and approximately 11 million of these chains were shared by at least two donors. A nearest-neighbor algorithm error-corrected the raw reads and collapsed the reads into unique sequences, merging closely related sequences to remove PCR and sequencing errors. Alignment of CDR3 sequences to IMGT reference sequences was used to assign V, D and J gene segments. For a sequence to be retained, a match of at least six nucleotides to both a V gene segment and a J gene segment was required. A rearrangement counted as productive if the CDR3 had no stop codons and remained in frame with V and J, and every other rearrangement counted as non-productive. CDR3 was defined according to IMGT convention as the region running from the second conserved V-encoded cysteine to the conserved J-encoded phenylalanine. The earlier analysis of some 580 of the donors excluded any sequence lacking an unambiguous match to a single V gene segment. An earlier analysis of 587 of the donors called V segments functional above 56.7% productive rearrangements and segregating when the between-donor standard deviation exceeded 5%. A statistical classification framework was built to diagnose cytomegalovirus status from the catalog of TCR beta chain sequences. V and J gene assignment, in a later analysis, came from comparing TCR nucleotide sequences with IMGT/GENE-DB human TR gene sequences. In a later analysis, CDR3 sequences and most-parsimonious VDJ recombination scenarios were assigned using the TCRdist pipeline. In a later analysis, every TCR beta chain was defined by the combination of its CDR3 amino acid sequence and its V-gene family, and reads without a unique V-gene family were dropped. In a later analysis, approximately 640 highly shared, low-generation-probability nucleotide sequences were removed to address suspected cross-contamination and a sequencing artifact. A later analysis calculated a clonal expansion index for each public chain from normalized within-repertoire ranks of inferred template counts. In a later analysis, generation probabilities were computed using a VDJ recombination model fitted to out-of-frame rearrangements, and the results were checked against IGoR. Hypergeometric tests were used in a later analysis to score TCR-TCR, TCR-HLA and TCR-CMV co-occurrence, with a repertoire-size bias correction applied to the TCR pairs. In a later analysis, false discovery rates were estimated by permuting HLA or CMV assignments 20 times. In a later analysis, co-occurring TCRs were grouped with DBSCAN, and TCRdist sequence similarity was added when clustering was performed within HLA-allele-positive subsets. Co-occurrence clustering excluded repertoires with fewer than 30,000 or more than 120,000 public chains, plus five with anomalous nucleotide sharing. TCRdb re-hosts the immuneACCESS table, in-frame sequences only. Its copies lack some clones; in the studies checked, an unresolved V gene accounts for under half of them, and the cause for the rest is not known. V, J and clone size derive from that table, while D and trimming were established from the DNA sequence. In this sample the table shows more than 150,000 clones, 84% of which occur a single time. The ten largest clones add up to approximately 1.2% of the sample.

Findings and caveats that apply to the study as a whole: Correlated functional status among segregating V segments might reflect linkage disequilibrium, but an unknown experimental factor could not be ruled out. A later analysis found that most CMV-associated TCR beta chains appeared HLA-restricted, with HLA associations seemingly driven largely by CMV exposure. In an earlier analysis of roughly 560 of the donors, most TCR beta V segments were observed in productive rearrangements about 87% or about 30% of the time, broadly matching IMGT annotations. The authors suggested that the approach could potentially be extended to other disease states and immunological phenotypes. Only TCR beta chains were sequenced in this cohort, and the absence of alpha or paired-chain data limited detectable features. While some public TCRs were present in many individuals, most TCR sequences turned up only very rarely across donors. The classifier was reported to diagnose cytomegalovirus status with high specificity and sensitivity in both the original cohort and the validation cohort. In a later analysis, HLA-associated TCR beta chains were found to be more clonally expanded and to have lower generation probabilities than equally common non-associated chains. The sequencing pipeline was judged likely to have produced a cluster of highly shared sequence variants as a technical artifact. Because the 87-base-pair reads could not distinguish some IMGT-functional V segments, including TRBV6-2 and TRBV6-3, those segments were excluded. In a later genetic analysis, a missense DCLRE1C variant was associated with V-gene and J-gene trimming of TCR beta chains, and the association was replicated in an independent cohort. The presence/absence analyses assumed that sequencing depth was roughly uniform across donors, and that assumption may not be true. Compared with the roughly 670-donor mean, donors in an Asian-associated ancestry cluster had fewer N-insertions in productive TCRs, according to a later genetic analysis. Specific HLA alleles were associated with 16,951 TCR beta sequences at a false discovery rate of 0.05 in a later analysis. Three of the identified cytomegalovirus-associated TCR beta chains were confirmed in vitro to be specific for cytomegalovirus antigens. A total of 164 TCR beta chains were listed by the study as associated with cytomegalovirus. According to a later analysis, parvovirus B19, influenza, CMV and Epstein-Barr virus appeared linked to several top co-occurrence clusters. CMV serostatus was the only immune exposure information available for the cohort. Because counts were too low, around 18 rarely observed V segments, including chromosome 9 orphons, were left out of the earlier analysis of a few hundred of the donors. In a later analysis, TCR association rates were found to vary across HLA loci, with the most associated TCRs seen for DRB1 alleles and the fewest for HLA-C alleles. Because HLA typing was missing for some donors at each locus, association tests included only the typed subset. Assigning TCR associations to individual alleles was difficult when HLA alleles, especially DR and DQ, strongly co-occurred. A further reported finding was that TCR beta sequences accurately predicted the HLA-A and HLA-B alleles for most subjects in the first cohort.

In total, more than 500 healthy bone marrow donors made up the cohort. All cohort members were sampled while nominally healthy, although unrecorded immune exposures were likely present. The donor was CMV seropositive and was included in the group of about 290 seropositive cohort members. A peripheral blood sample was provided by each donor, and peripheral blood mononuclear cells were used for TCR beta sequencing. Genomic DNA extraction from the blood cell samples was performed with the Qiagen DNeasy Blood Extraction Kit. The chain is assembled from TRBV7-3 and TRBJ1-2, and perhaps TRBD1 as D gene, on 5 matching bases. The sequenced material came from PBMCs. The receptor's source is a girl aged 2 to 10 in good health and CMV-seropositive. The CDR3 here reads CASSLRAGHGYPF. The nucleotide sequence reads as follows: TGTGCCAGCAGCTTAAGGGCAGGGCATGGCTACCCCTTC.